The text below deals with one T cell receptor beta chain. Its target is not known. TCRdb re-analysed the 5' RACE reads in MiXCR, keeping a single row per CDR3 protein. This sample has approximately 8,800 distinct CDR3 sequences, with about 40% found just once. Regarding the study as a whole: Tumor Treg TCRs overlapped most with tumor naive CD4+ cells.

This receptor was obtained from a female donor with breast cancer. The sequenced sample consisted of tumor-infiltrating memory CD4+ T cells sorted from the breast tumor. Noted subset: memory CD4+ T cells, CD4+CD45RO+CD25-.

CDR3 amino acids: CASSHYLGTEAFF. The CDR3 nucleotides are TGTGCCAGCAGTCACTATTTGGGAACTGAAGCTTTCTTT. The rearrangement joins TRBV6-2 or TRBV6-3 to TRBJ1-1, with D unclear. V was shortened by 5 bases and J by 5 bases, with 12 bases between the two germline ends. Germline assignment: CDR1 MNHEY and CDR2 SVGEGT. The CDR3 extends over 13 amino acids.